Below, 9 T cell receptor beta chains from the same sample are listed, as sequenced in a study of T cells and Merkel cell carcinoma outcomes. Profiling relied on immunoSEQ multiplex PCR, and the TCRdb table lists in-frame clones only, not all of them. The table has about 19,000 clones, over 75% seen once; the top ten hold about 3.1%. Sample: tumor tissue from Merkel cell carcinoma. These receptors all come from a human donor with Merkel cell carcinoma.

This clone was seen a few times. J is TRBJ1-1 and V is TRBV9, with D tentatively TRBD1 (5 bases). The CDR3 runs 14 residues. The ends were cut back, 3 bases at V and 5 bases at J, with 14 bases in the middle. Germline V gene data show CDR1 as SGDLS and CDR2 as YYNGEE. The CDR3 DNA reads as TGTGCCAGCAGCGGGGGGTCCCTGGGTACTGAAGCTTTCTTT. Encoded protein: CASSGGSLGTEAFF.

V and J are TRBV30 and TRBJ1-3; 7 positions agree with TRBD1. Germline V CDR1 and CDR2: GTSNPN, SVGIG (reference sequence). The CDR3 runs 18 residues. V was clipped by 2 bases and J by 9 bases; unmatched bases: 22. Here the CDR3 DNA reads TGTGCCTGGAGTTGGATTTCGGGACAGCGGACCTCTGGTGGCACCATATATTTT. Encoded protein: CAWSWISGQRTSGGTIYF.

The V and J genes are TRBV5-1 and TRBJ2-7; 10 bases are a match to TRBD1. Germline V CDR1 and CDR2: SGHRS, YFSETQ. The junction had 8 bases not matched to a gene; V was cut back by 4 bases and J by 4 bases. The CDR3 spans 15 residues. DNA for the CDR3: TGCGCCAGCAGCACCGGGACAGGGGTGGGTTACGAGCAGTACTTC. Translating gives CASSTGTGVGYEQYF.

This rearrangement joins TRBV5-1 to TRBJ2-3, with 8 positions matching TRBD1. Trimming took 2 bases from V and 4 from J; bases not matched to a gene: 12. CDR1 is SGHRS, CDR2 YFSETQ, per germline. The CDR3 is made up of 17 amino acids. CDR3 residues: CASSFLQGGGAADTQYF. The CDR3, as DNA: TGCGCCAGCAGCTTCCTACAGGGGGGCGGGGCGGCAGATACGCAGTATTTT.

This clone appeared a single time. The chain couples TRBV5-1 to TRBJ2-7; D remains ambiguous. The CDR3 is 17 amino acids. Germline loops: CDR1 SGHRS, CDR2 YFSETQ. Trimming removed 3 bases from V and 4 bases from J, with 23 bases in between. CDR3 DNA sequence: TGCGCCAGCAGCTCCCGTTCGCCGGGTGGGTGGGGATACGAGCAGTACTTC. Residues: CASSSRSPGGWGYEQYF.

J is TRBJ1-2 and V is TRBV5-6; maybe TRBD1 (5 bases). This CDR3 contains 13 residues. The germline V and J ends were trimmed by 5 bases and 4 bases, with 12 bases remaining between them. Germline V lookup: CDR1 SGHDT, CDR2 YYEEEE. The CDR3 protein is CASSTGHRYGYTF. The CDR3 bases are TGTGCCAGCAGTACCGGACACCGCTATGGCTACACCTTC.

The J gene is TRBJ1-1, the V gene TRBV30; unclear D gene. The CDR3 contains 14 residues. V shed 0 bases and J shed 1 base, with 9 bases lying between them. CDR1 and CDR2 (germline): GTSNPN, SVGIG (reference sequence). The CDR3 is CAWSVSRGNTEAFF. DNA for the CDR3: TGTGCCTGGAGTGTCTCCCGGGGGAACACTGAAGCTTTCTTT.

This chain connects TRBV5-1 to TRBJ2-7; 8 nucleotides line up with TRBD1. Trimming at V came to 8 bases and at J to 3 bases, leaving 10 bases not matched to a gene. This CDR3 is built from 14 residues. Germline lookup yields CDR1 SGHRS and CDR2 YFSETQ. CDR3 loop: CASKSAGTGYEQYF. CDR3 sequence (DNA): TGCGCCAGTAAAAGCGCCGGGACAGGCTACGAGCAGTACTTC.

This chain links TRBV5-1 with TRBJ1-1; tentatively, D is TRBD1 (6 bases). V was clipped by 0 bases and J by 8 bases, with 14 bases between them. CDR3 size: 14 residues. CDR1 SGHRS and CDR2 YFSETQ come from the germline V gene. CDR3 in amino acids: CASSLDRVGIEAFF. The DNA for the CDR3 is TGCGCCAGCAGCTTGGACAGGGTAGGGATCGAAGCTTTCTTT.